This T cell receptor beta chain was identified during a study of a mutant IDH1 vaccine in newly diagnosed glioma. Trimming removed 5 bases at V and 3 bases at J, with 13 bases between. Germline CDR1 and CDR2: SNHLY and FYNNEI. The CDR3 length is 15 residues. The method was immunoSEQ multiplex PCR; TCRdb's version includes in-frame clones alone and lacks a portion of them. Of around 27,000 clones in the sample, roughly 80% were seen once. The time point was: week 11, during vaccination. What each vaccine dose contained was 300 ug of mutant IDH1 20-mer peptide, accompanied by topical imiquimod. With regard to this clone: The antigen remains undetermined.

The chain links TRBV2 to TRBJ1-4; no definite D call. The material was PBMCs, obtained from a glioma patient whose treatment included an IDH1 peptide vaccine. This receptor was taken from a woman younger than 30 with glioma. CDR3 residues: CASSTGLEANEKLFF. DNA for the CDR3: TGTGCCAGCAGTACGGGGTTGGAGGCTAATGAAAAACTGTTTTTT.